The 20 T cell receptor beta chains below come from one sample, sequenced in a study of technical replicates of blood from several donors. Profiling relied on immunoSEQ multiplex PCR, and the TCRdb table lists in-frame clones only, not all of them. The table includes fewer than 80,000 clones, 80% to 90% detected once. Material: PBMCs. The receptors were sampled from a human donor in good health. Some clones in this sample may be carry-over from other donors' samples.

The chain has TRBV29-1 and TRBJ2-1; D is undetermined. V was cut by 4 bases and J by 0 bases, with 7 bases left in between. Germline CDR1 SQVTM, CDR2 ANQGSEA. The CDR3 is 13 amino acids. CDR3 region: CSVGYSSYNEQFF. In nucleotides, the CDR3 is TGCAGCGTTGGCTATAGCTCCTACAATGAGCAGTTCTTC.

This chain joins TRBV2 and TRBJ2-5, with 11 bases aligning to TRBD2. CDR1 is SNHLY, CDR2 FYNNEI, per germline. The trim removed 4 bases at V and 5 bases at J, leaving 9 bases unmatched. This CDR3 has 16 amino acids. The DNA of the CDR3 is TGTGCCAGCAGTGGGTCTAGCGGGAGGTCGGGCGAGACCCAGTACTTC. Translating it yields CASSGSSGRSGETQYF.

This clone appeared a single time. This rearrangement joins TRBV2 to TRBJ2-5, with TRBD2 identical over 10 bases. The germline gives CDR1 SNHLY, CDR2 FYNNEI. The trim removed 6 bases at V and 5 bases at J, leaving 6 bases unmatched. The CDR3 runs to 14 residues. In DNA form, the CDR3 reads TGTGCCAGCAGCCCAGCGGGGGGGCGCGAGACCCAGTACTTC. Translated: CASSPAGGRETQYF.

J is TRBJ2-7 and V is TRBV18; 7 nucleotides match TRBD1. The germline CDR1 and CDR2 sequences are KGHSH and LQKENI. There are 14 residues in the CDR3. V gave up 5 bases and J gave up 0 bases; unmatched junction bases: 4. CDR3 region: CASSLDRASYEQYF. The CDR3 DNA reads TGTGCCAGCTCATTAGACAGGGCCTCCTACGAGCAGTACTTC.

The J gene is TRBJ1-1, the V gene TRBV5-1; D perhaps matches TRBD1 (5 bases). CDR1 and CDR2 from the germline V gene are SGHRS and YFSETQ. The germline V and J ends were trimmed by 3 bases and 2 bases, with 8 bases remaining between them. The CDR3 has 13 residues. The CDR3 spells CASSSQGNTEAFF. For the CDR3, the DNA is TGCGCCAGCAGCTCTCAGGGTAACACTGAAGCTTTCTTT.

V usage is TRBV7-2 and J usage is TRBJ2-7; no firm D call. V shed 5 bases and J shed 3 bases, with 11 bases lying between them. Germline values: CDR1 SGHTA, CDR2 FQGNSA. This CDR3 contains 13 residues. In DNA, the CDR3 is TGTGCCAGCAGCCTCGGAGCCGTCTACGAGCAGTACTTC. It is translated as CASSLGAVYEQYF.

The rearrangement links TRBV2 to TRBJ2-3; 9 bases are a match to TRBD2. V dropped 7 bases and J dropped 3; count of bases not matched to a gene: 11. Germline CDR1 and CDR2: SNHLY and FYNNEI. This CDR3 is built from 16 residues. This CDR3 is CASKLAGTSSTDTQYF. The CDR3 bases are TGTGCCAGCAAACTAGCTGGGACTAGCAGTACAGATACGCAGTATTTT.

The chain has TRBV9 and TRBJ1-1; no firm D call. The CDR3 is made up of 14 amino acids. Trimming took 0 bases from V and 1 from J, leaving 7 bases between them. Germline V gene data show CDR1 as SGDLS and CDR2 as YYNGEE. Here the CDR3 DNA reads TGTGCCAGCAGCGTAGACAGATGGAACACTGAAGCTTTCTTT. Protein product: CASSVDRWNTEAFF. Complete variable domain (other parts from reference TRBV9 and TRBJ1-1): DSGVTQTPKHLITATGQRVTLRCSPRSGDLSVYWYQQSLDQGLQFLIQYYNGEERAKGNILERFSAQQFPDLHSELNLSSLELGDSALYFCASSVDRWNTEAFFGQGTRLTVV.

The chain's CDR3 is CASSLAVNTEAFF. The CDR3 bases are TGCGCCAGCAGCTTGGCCGTGAACACTGAAGCTTTCTTT. The V and J genes are TRBV5-1 and TRBJ1-1; no firm D call. V gave up 0 bases and J gave up 0 bases, with 3 bases separating them. The CDR3 covers 13 residues. Per germline, CDR1 SGHRS and CDR2 YFSETQ. Drawing the rest from reference TRBV5-1 and TRBJ1-1, the complete variable domain is KAGVTQTPRYLIKTRGQQVTLSCSPISGHRSVSWYQQTPGQGLQFLFEYFSETQRNKGNFPGRFSGRQFSNSRSEMNVSTLELGDSALYLCASSLAVNTEAFFGQGTRLTVV.

The rearrangement links TRBV6-5 to TRBJ1-5; D might be TRBD1 (6 bases). Trimming pared 2 bases from V and 6 bases from J, leaving 8 bases between. CDR1 is MNHEY and CDR2 is SVGAGI in the germline V gene. The CDR3 consists of 13 residues. Here the CDR3 reads CASSYRGGQPQHF. CDR3 coding DNA: TGTGCCAGCAGTTACAGGGGGGGTCAGCCCCAGCATTTT.

This clone was seen just once. The V gene is TRBV12-5, the J gene TRBJ2-5; TRBD2 aligns across 13 bases. The CDR3 extends over 17 amino acids. Germline loops: CDR1 LGHNT, CDR2 FRNRAP. The junction had 5 bases not matched to a gene; V was cut back by 4 bases and J by 0 bases. The CDR3 loop reads CASGWGTSGVYQETQYF. CDR3 nucleotide sequence: TGTGCTAGTGGTTGGGGGACTAGCGGGGTTTACCAAGAGACCCAGTACTTC.

The J gene is TRBJ2-7, the V gene TRBV21-1; TRBD2, as called in the table, went unchecked against the DNA. TRBV21-1 is a recognized pseudogene. The CDR3 spans 11 residues. The CDR3 nucleotides read TGTGCCAGCAGCTCCCTCGGCGAGCAGTACTTC. Protein product: CASSSLGEQYF.

The rearrangement uses TRBV4-2 and TRBJ1-6; 7 bases line up with TRBD1. Germline-derived CDR1 and CDR2 are LGHNA and YNFKEQ. Germline trimming cut 4 bases from V and 8 bases from J; bases unmatched to any gene: 11. This CDR3 contains 16 residues. CDR3 in amino acids: CASSREFRDRYSPLHF. The CDR3, as DNA: TGTGCCAGCAGCCGAGAATTCCGGGACAGATATTCACCCCTCCACTTT.

The rearrangement uses TRBV18 and TRBJ2-1, with TRBD1 as a possible D gene (5 bases). Trimming took 4 bases from V and 4 from J, leaving 14 bases between them. The CDR3 contains 15 residues. Per the germline V gene, CDR1 is KGHSH and CDR2 is LQKENI. CDR3 in DNA: TGTGCCAGCTCACAGGGGATTACGGCGTACAATGAGCAGTTCTTC. This codes for CASSQGITAYNEQFF.

The chain couples TRBV6-6 to TRBJ2-1; a weak D match, TRBD2 (5 bases). CDR1 is MNHNY, CDR2 SVGAGI, per germline (reference sequence). The V and J ends lost 2 bases and 9 bases respectively, with 17 bases between them. CDR3 length: 15 amino acids. The CDR3 reads CASSYLGGRALEQFF. As DNA, the CDR3 is TGTGCCAGCAGTTACCTAGGCGGGCGAGCCCTTGAGCAGTTCTTC.

This chain uses TRBV7-2 with TRBJ2-1, with 9 bases lining up with TRBD1. The CDR3 runs to 15 residues. Germline V gene data show CDR1 as SGHTA and CDR2 as FQGNSA. V gave up 5 bases and J gave up 3 bases; unmatched junction bases: 5. This CDR3 is CASSQRQGDYNEQFF. In DNA form, the CDR3 reads TGTGCCAGCAGCCAGAGACAGGGGGACTACAATGAGCAGTTCTTC.

The gene calls are TRBV2 and TRBJ2-7, with TRBD1 matching over 11 bases. In germline, CDR1 is SNHLY, CDR2 FYNNEI. The CDR3 is 15 residues long. Unmatched junction bases numbered 7, after V lost 6 bases and J lost 3 bases. The CDR3 region is CASSTGQGVFYEQYF. In DNA, the CDR3 is TGTGCCAGCAGCACGGGACAGGGGGTTTTCTACGAGCAGTACTTC.

CDR3 in DNA: TGTGCCTGGCGACGGGGAACCTACGAGCAGTACTTC. Translating gives CAWRRGTYEQYF. This sequence joins TRBV30 and TRBJ2-7, with D perhaps TRBD2 (5 bases). Trimming stripped 5 bases from V and 2 bases from J, with 10 bases between. The CDR3 loop spans 12 amino acids. Germline V CDR1 and CDR2: GTSNPN, SVGIG (reference sequence).

The chain has TRBV27 and TRBJ2-7, with D tentatively TRBD1 (6 bases). Germline assignment: CDR1 MNHEY and CDR2 SMNVEV (reference sequence). This CDR3 is 14 amino acids long. The V end was cut by 6 bases, the J end by 3 bases, with 15 bases between. The CDR3: CASSVTGNYYEQYF. The DNA of the CDR3 is TGTGCCAGCAGCGTTACAGGGAACTACTACGAGCAGTACTTC.

This chain connects TRBV30 to TRBJ2-5; the D is unclear. Germline lookup yields CDR1 GTSNPN and CDR2 SVGIG (reference sequence). V lost 3 bases to trimming and J lost 2 bases, with 10 bases between them. The CDR3 runs to 13 residues. The CDR3 region has the DNA TGTGCCTGGAGGTTGACTGGGCAAGAGACCCAGTACTTC. It yields the protein CAWRLTGQETQYF.